This TCR beta chain came from a study of cytomegalovirus exposure and HLA in healthy donors. Findings and caveats of the study: After further analysis at a later stage, 16,951 TCR beta sequences were associated with HLA alleles at 0.05 false discovery rate.

Trimming removed 1 base from V and 1 base from J, with 13 bases in between. Germline V gene sequence: CDR1 LGHNA, CDR2 YSLEER. The CDR3 has 16 amino acids. Primers included in the PCR were 60 Vbeta and 13 Jbeta primers. TCRdb keeps only in-frame clones here, not all; method: immunoSEQ multiplex PCR. The sample yields some 130,000 clones, 55% to 80% seen once. This clone was seen a few times. The antigen is undetermined. The V and J genes are TRBV4-3 and TRBJ1-1, with a possible D match to TRBD1 (6 bases). The sequence was collected from a woman aged 40-49 years in good health and CMV-seronegative. Material for sequencing was PBMCs. CDR3 in amino acids: CASSQGRVGANTEAFF. CDR3 nucleotide sequence: TGCGCCAGCAGCCAAGGTCGGGTGGGGGCGAACACTGAAGCTTTCTTT.